These 30 T cell receptor beta chains originate from one sample sequenced in a study of human T cells and chemical hapten exposure. TCRdb analysed the RACE reads with MiXCR anew, one entry per CDR3 protein. The sample yields 250,000 or so distinct CDR3 sequences, about 7.7% seen once. Time point: pre-sensitization, week 0. Treatment described: therapeutic diphenylcyclopropenone sensitization with weekly scalp DPC. The sequenced sample was whole blood, obtained in connection with sensitization to the hapten diphenylcyclopropenone (DPC). The receptors come from a man in his late teens or twenties with alopecia areata. Some clones in this sample may be carry-over from other donors' samples.

The V gene is TRBV7-3, the J gene TRBJ2-7; 10 nucleotides match TRBD1. The CDR3 is 13 residues long. Germline assignment: CDR1 SGHTA and CDR2 FQGTGA. Germline trimming cut 5 bases from V and 5 bases from J; bases unmatched to any gene: 3. The CDR3 DNA reads TGTGCCAGCAGCCGGGACAGGGGAGACGAGCAGTACTTC. Its translation: CASSRDRGDEQYF. Supplemented by reference TRBV7-3 and TRBJ2-7, the full variable domain reads GAGVSQTPSNKVTEKGKYVELRCDPISGHTALYWYRQSLGQGPEFLIYFQGTGAADDSGLPNDRFFAVRPEGSVSTLKIQRTERGDSAVYLCASSRDRGDEQYFGPGTRLTVT.

The CDR3 DNA sequence: TGTGCCAGCAGCCAAGACGGTTATAATTCACCCCTCCACTTT. Amino acid sequence: CASSQDGYNSPLHF. This chain links TRBV7-2 with TRBJ1-6; D gene ambiguous. The CDR3 has 14 amino acids. The germline V gene has CDR1 SGHTA and CDR2 FQGNSA. The V end was cut by 5 bases, the J end by 4 bases, with 9 bases between.

The chain is built from TRBV7-9 and TRBJ1-1, with D possibly matching TRBD1 (5 bases). This CDR3 has 12 amino acids. V was trimmed by 6 bases and J by 1 base, leaving 6 bases between them. Looked up from germline, CDR1 is SEHNR and CDR2 is FQNEAQ (reference sequence). The CDR3 loop reads CASRTGNTEAFF. In nucleotides, the CDR3 is TGTGCCAGCAGAACAGGGAACACTGAAGCTTTCTTT.

This clonotype was seen at least ten times. The rearrangement links TRBV12-3 or TRBV12-4 to TRBJ2-7; no clear D. The CDR3 has 12 residues. V lost 3 bases to trimming and J lost 2 bases, with 5 bases between them. The CDR3 loop reads CASSFLAYEQYF. The CDR3 DNA reads as TGTGCCAGCAGTTTTCTGGCCTACGAGCAGTACTTC.

The table lists this clonotype with a few counts. The genes are TRBV20-1 and TRBJ1-1; the match to TRBD1 covers 11 bases. Germline values: CDR1 DFQATT, CDR2 SNEGSKA (reference sequence). This CDR3 is 14 amino acids long. After removal of 5 bases from V and 5 bases from J, the junction contained 7 bases not matched to a gene. As DNA, the CDR3 is TGCAGTGCTGGTGGGACAGGGGGACGAACTGAAGCTTTCTTT. Protein product: CSAGGTGGRTEAFF.

In its sample, this clonotype was seen many times. The chain links TRBV20-1 to TRBJ1-1, with unresolved D. Trimming removed 1 base at V and 5 bases at J, with 8 bases between. The CDR3 consists of 12 residues. Germline CDR1 reads DFQATT; CDR2 reads SNEGSKA (reference sequence). CDR3 coding DNA: TGCAGTGCTAGAGTCTTAGAGACTGAAGCTTTCTTT. Its protein is CSARVLETEAFF.

The chain couples TRBV5-1 to TRBJ1-3; D is unclear. The V end lost 0 bases, the J end lost 0 bases, and 10 bases lay between the germline ends. The CDR3 runs to 16 residues. From germline, CDR1 is SGHRS and CDR2 YFSETQ. CDR3 bases: TGCGCCAGCAGCTTGGAGGGCAGCGGCTCTGGAAACACCATATATTTT. Translated, it gives CASSLEGSGSGNTIYF.

There are a few counts of this clonotype. V and J are TRBV10-3 and TRBJ2-2, with 9 nucleotides matching TRBD1. The CDR3 totals 13 residues. The V segment lost 11 bases and the J segment 4 bases; nucleotides outside the gene matches: 5. Germline V gene lookup returns CDR1 ENHRY and CDR2 SYGVKD. CDR3 sequence (DNA): TGTGCCGTACAGGGGGCGAGCACCGGGGAGCTGTTTTTT. It translates to CAVQGASTGELFF.

This clonotype turned up a few times. V usage is TRBV28 and J usage is TRBJ2-4; no firm D call. The ends were cut back, 2 bases at V and 1 base at J, with 6 bases in the middle. Germline V gene sequence: CDR1 MDHEN, CDR2 SYDVKM. CDR3 size: 14 residues. The CDR3, as DNA: TGTGCCAGCAGTTTACAGTGGGCCAAAAACATTCAGTACTTC. This codes for CASSLQWAKNIQYF.

This clonotype was seen ten or more times. This chain uses TRBV6-2 or TRBV6-3 with TRBJ2-7, with D possibly matching TRBD1 (6 bases). CDR1 MNHEY and CDR2 SVGEGT come from the germline V gene. The V end lost 2 bases, the J end lost 2 bases, and 10 bases lay between the germline ends. The CDR3 runs to 14 residues. In DNA form, the CDR3 reads TGTGCCAGCAGTTACCCGGGACAAGCCTACGAGCAGTACGTC. It is translated as CASSYPGQAYEQYV.

The V call is TRBV7-9, the J call TRBJ2-3; no reliable D call. Germline lookup yields CDR1 SEHNR and CDR2 FQNEAQ (reference sequence). The germline V and J ends were trimmed by 2 bases and 6 bases, with 12 bases remaining between them. CDR3 length: 14 residues. The CDR3 region is CASSLRAGTDTQYF. The CDR3 bases are TGTGCCAGCAGCTTACGGGCAGGAACGGATACGCAGTATTTT.

The chain links TRBV12-3 or TRBV12-4 to TRBJ2-7; D is unclear. V was clipped by 7 bases and J by 1 base, with 17 bases between them. The CDR3 sequence is 15 residues long. The CDR3 region has the DNA TGTGCCAGCACCAGACGTGACGGAAATTCCTACGAGCAGTACTTC. It specifies CASTRRDGNSYEQYF.

The table lists this clonotype with a few counts. This chain connects TRBV7-2 to TRBJ2-3; D gene unclear. CDR3 length: 13 amino acids. The V end was cut by 6 bases, the J end by 5 bases, with 12 bases between. Germline V gives CDR1 SGHTA, CDR2 FQGNSA. The CDR3 DNA sequence: TGTGCCAGCAGGGACGCAACGGTAGATACGCAGTATTTT. Its protein is CASRDATVDTQYF.

The chain combines TRBV7-9 with TRBJ2-1, with 7 bases matching TRBD1. With 3 bases clipped from V and 8 bases from J, the junction kept 13 bases outside the gene matches. Germline lookup yields CDR1 SEHNR and CDR2 FQNEAQ (reference sequence). The CDR3 runs 16 residues. The CDR3: CASSLVPGQFFDEQFF. The CDR3, as DNA: TGTGCCAGCAGCTTGGTTCCGGGACAGTTCTTCGATGAGCAGTTCTTC. Based on the CDR3 plus reference TRBV7-9 and TRBJ2-1, the full variable domain is DTGVSQNPRHKITKRGQNVTFRCDPISEHNRLYWYRQTLGQGPEFLTYFQNEAQLEKSRLLSDRFSAERPKGSFSTLEIQRTEQGDSAMYLCASSLVPGQFFDEQFFGPGTRLTVL.

This clonotype showed up just a few times. J is TRBJ2-7 and V is TRBV7-9, with 7 bases identical to TRBD1. Germline V lookup: CDR1 SEHNR, CDR2 FQNEAQ (reference sequence). This CDR3 has 15 residues. Trimming removed 5 bases from V and 0 bases from J; junction bases left unmatched: 7. The CDR3, as DNA: TGTGCCAGCAGCCTCCGGGACAGCCTCTCCTACGAGCAGTACTTC. This encodes CASSLRDSLSYEQYF.

The CDR3 protein is CASRPGQDYTQYF. CDR3 in DNA: TGTGCCAGCCGACCGGGGCAAGATTATACGCAGTATTTT. J is TRBJ2-3 and V is TRBV6-2 or TRBV6-3; D may match TRBD1 or TRBD2 (5 bases each). CDR3 size: 13 residues. Trimming shortened V by 8 bases and J by 7 bases, and 16 bases separated the two germline ends. The V gene's germline CDR1 is MNHEY and CDR2 SVGEGT.

This clonotype came up a few times. The chain uses TRBV5-1 and TRBJ1-1; 11 nucleotides line up with TRBD1. This CDR3 is built from 14 residues. The trim removed 4 bases at V and 6 bases at J, leaving 5 bases unmatched. From germline, CDR1 is SGHRS and CDR2 YFSETQ. CDR3 loop: CASSGDRGSAEAFF. Here the CDR3 DNA reads TGCGCCAGCAGCGGGGACAGGGGGAGCGCTGAAGCTTTCTTT.

This clonotype was counted ten times or more. The V gene is TRBV4-3, the J gene TRBJ1-4, with no clear D. CDR1 is LGHNA and CDR2 is YSLEER in the germline V gene. CDR3 length: 11 residues. Trimming removed 4 bases at V and 8 bases at J, with 5 bases between. As DNA, the CDR3 is TGCGCCAGCAGCCGCTACGAAAAACTGTTTTTT. Translated, it gives CASSRYEKLFF.

The sample holds a few counts of this clonotype. The rearrangement uses TRBV28 and TRBJ2-1, with TRBD1 matching 9 bases. The CDR3 is 16 residues long. V lost 4 bases, J lost 3 bases, and 7 bases stayed unmatched. The germline V gene encodes CDR1 MDHEN and CDR2 SYDVKM. CDR3 protein: CASSSTQGASYNEQFF. CDR3 DNA: TGTGCCAGCAGTTCCACACAGGGGGCCAGCTACAATGAGCAGTTCTTC.

CDR3 protein: CASSLRAPTHTEAFF. The DNA for the CDR3 is TGTGCCAGCAGCCTAAGGGCCCCCACGCACACTGAAGCTTTCTTT. This chain uses TRBV28 with TRBJ1-1; D gene unclear. Germline assignment: CDR1 MDHEN and CDR2 SYDVKM. Trimming took 6 bases from V and 3 from J, leaving 17 bases between them. The CDR3 runs 15 residues.

This clonotype was observed a few times. The rearrangement joins TRBV7-6 to TRBJ2-1; 13 bases agree with TRBD2. Germline-derived CDR1 and CDR2 are SGHVS and FNYEAQ. Trimming cost V 5 bases and J 0 bases; bases outside gene matches: 10. This CDR3 spans 19 amino acids. CDR3 sequence reads: CASSPRGLAGASSYNEQFF. CDR3 coding DNA: TGTGCCAGCAGCCCTCGAGGACTAGCGGGGGCTAGCTCCTACAATGAGCAGTTCTTC. Drawing the rest from reference TRBV7-6 and TRBJ2-1, the complete variable domain is GAGVSQSPRYKVTKRGQDVALRCDPISGHVSLYWYRQALGQGPEFLTYFNYEAQQDKSGLPNDRFSAERPEGSISTLTIQRTEQRDSAMYRCASSPRGLAGASSYNEQFFGPGTRLTVL.

This clonotype was recorded a few times. The chain uses TRBV5-4 and TRBJ2-2, with a possible D match to TRBD1 (5 bases). The V and J ends lost 0 bases and 2 bases respectively, with 11 bases between them. The germline V gene encodes CDR1 SGHNT and CDR2 YYREEE (reference sequence). This CDR3 spans 16 amino acids. The CDR3 region is CASSLGTRLNTGELFF. For the CDR3, the DNA is TGTGCCAGCAGCTTGGGGACACGGCTTAACACCGGGGAGCTGTTTTTT.

This clonotype was seen only a few times. The chain combines TRBV4-1 with TRBJ2-2; 8 bases agree with TRBD2. Germline V gene sequence: CDR1 MGHRA, CDR2 YSYEKL. V lost 1 base to trimming and J lost 2 bases; unmatched junction nucleotides: 3. The CDR3 totals 16 residues. CDR3 bases: TGCGCCAGCAGCCAAGCGGGGGGGCCTAACACCGGGGAGCTGTTTTTT. It is translated as CASSQAGGPNTGELFF.

This sequence joins TRBV12-3 or TRBV12-4 and TRBJ1-1; possibly TRBD1 for D (6 bases). This CDR3 has 14 residues. The germline V and J ends were trimmed by 0 bases and 6 bases, with 11 bases remaining between them. CDR3 bases: TGTGCCAGCAGTTTAGCAGGGGCAGGGGCTGAAGCTTTCTTT. It codes for CASSLAGAGAEAFF.

This clonotype has at least ten counts. This sequence joins TRBV5-1 and TRBJ1-2; D may be TRBD1 (5 bases). The V gene's germline CDR1 is SGHRS and CDR2 YFSETQ. The V and J ends lost 0 bases and 8 bases respectively, with 14 bases between them. The CDR3 sequence is 14 residues long. The CDR3 coding sequence is TGCGCCAGCAGCTTGGCCTACAGGTCCAGCGGCTACACCTTC. Translating it yields CASSLAYRSSGYTF.

The rearrangement uses TRBV6-5 and TRBJ1-5, with a weak D call TRBD1 (5 bases). Looked up from germline, CDR1 is MNHEY and CDR2 is SVGAGI. Trimming shortened V by 5 bases and J by 2 bases, and 16 bases separated the two germline ends. CDR3 length: 16 amino acids. CDR3 bases: TGTGCCAGCAGTAAGTCAGGGTACGGAGGCAATCAGCCCCAGCATTTT. It encodes CASSKSGYGGNQPQHF.

This chain uses TRBV7-2 with TRBJ1-1; possible D gene TRBD1, 6 bases. Germline CDR1 is SGHTA and CDR2 is FQGNSA. This CDR3 contains 15 residues. V lost 5 bases and J 0 bases, leaving 13 bases between the germline ends. CDR3 in amino acids: CASSRRTALNTEAFF. DNA for the CDR3: TGTGCCAGCAGCCGCAGGACAGCGCTGAACACTGAAGCTTTCTTT.

This clonotype has at least ten counts. The V call is TRBV29-1, the J call TRBJ2-5; maybe TRBD1 (6 bases). With 7 bases removed from V and 0 bases from J, the gap between germline ends came to 12 bases. The CDR3 runs to 13 residues. Germline CDR1 and CDR2: SQVTM and ANQGSEA. Here the CDR3 DNA reads TGCAGCGCCCAGGACAGAAACCAAGAGACCCAGTACTTC. Encoded protein: CSAQDRNQETQYF.

The table lists this clonotype with many counts. This chain joins TRBV5-1 and TRBJ1-6, with 9 bases identical to TRBD1. The germline gives CDR1 SGHRS, CDR2 YFSETQ. CDR3 length: 20 amino acids. Germline trimming cut 1 base from V and 2 bases from J; bases unmatched to any gene: 13. Here the CDR3 reads CASSLRGQGGSPAYNSPLHF. The CDR3 nucleotides are TGCGCCAGCAGCTTGAGGGGACAGGGAGGTTCCCCGGCCTATAATTCACCCCTCCACTTT.

This clonotype was counted a few times. The chain employs TRBV7-9 and TRBJ2-1; D is perhaps TRBD2 (6 bases). Germline values: CDR1 SEHNR, CDR2 FQNEAQ (reference sequence). Trimming stripped 5 bases from V and 9 bases from J, with 11 bases between. The CDR3 is 12 amino acids. CDR3 loop: CASSLGLFEQFF. The CDR3 bases are TGTGCCAGCAGCCTGGGACTGTTTGAGCAGTTCTTC. The entire variable domain, with the rest obtained from reference TRBV7-9 and TRBJ2-1, is as follows: DTGVSQNPRHKITKRGQNVTFRCDPISEHNRLYWYRQTLGQGPEFLTYFQNEAQLEKSRLLSDRFSAERPKGSFSTLEIQRTEQGDSAMYLCASSLGLFEQFFGPGTRLTVL.